The 31 T cell receptor beta chains below all came from one sample that was sequenced in a study of immune evolution from preneoplasia to lung adenocarcinoma. Assay used: immunoSEQ multiplex PCR; TCRdb lists only in-frame clones, some missing. The sample includes several thousand clones, roughly 73% seen only once; the top ten take 6% to 7.5%. Sequencing was carried out using FFPE adjacent normal lung tissue. The origin of the receptors is a person aged 65-85 years with lung adenocarcinoma.

The V gene is TRBV5-1, the J gene TRBJ1-1; possibly TRBD1 for D (6 bases). CDR1 SGHRS and CDR2 YFSETQ come from the germline V gene. The CDR3 runs 15 residues. V lost 0 bases, J lost 3 bases, and 12 bases lay in between. The CDR3 loop reads CASSLDTRGDTEAFF. In nucleotides, the CDR3 is TGCGCCAGCAGCTTGGATACCAGGGGAGACACTGAAGCTTTCTTT.

This sequence joins TRBV15 and TRBJ2-1; 9 bases agree with TRBD1. The junction had 9 bases not matched to a gene; V was cut back by 5 bases and J by 10 bases. The CDR3 is 14 residues long. Per germline, CDR1 LNHNV and CDR2 YYDKDF (reference sequence). The DNA of the CDR3 is TGTGCCACCAGCCGGGACAGGGCGAGCAGGGAGCAGTTCTTC. Encoded protein: CATSRDRASREQFF.

This chain connects TRBV30 to TRBJ1-2; tentative D call: TRBD1 (5 bases). V was clipped by 2 bases and J by 6 bases, with 16 bases between them. Germline V lookup: CDR1 GTSNPN, CDR2 SVGIG (reference sequence). There are 14 residues in the CDR3. The chain's CDR3 is CAWSRSEGQDGYTF. For the CDR3, the DNA is TGTGCCTGGAGTAGGAGTGAGGGGCAGGATGGCTACACCTTC.

The chain joins TRBV30 to TRBJ2-3; possible D gene TRBD1, 6 bases. Germline V lookup: CDR1 GTSNPN, CDR2 SVGIG (reference sequence). Trimming pared 6 bases from V and 6 bases from J, leaving 19 bases between. This CDR3 has 14 amino acids. In DNA form, the CDR3 reads TGTGCCTGCCCAGGGGACCGCAATGCGGATACGCAGTATTTT. Its translation: CACPGDRNADTQYF. The full variable domain, with the rest looked up from reference TRBV30 and TRBJ2-3, is SQTIHQWPATLVQPVGSPLSLECTVEGTSNPNLYWYRQAAGRGLQLLFYSVGIGQISSEVPQNLSASRPQDRQFILSSKKLLLSDSGFYLCACPGDRNADTQYFGPGTRLTVL.

The V and J genes are TRBV9 and TRBJ2-3; 8 bases agree with TRBD2. This CDR3 spans 13 amino acids. Germline CDR1 and CDR2: SGDLS and YYNGEE. The ends lost 2 bases at V and 5 bases at J; junction bases unmatched: 1. The CDR3 region has the DNA TGTGCCAGCAGCGTGCGGGGGGTAGATACGCAGTATTTT. Amino acid sequence: CASSVRGVDTQYF. The full variable domain, completed using reference TRBV9 and TRBJ2-3, is DSGVTQTPKHLITATGQRVTLRCSPRSGDLSVYWYQQSLDQGLQFLIQYYNGEERAKGNILERFSAQQFPDLHSELNLSSLELGDSALYFCASSVRGVDTQYFGPGTRLTVL.

The chain links TRBV2 to TRBJ1-4; D is uncertain. The CDR3 loop spans 13 amino acids. Germline lookup yields CDR1 SNHLY and CDR2 FYNNEI. V was pared by 6 bases and J by 7 bases, with 12 bases between. The CDR3 protein is CASRPTKGEKLFF. The CDR3 DNA sequence: TGTGCCAGCAGACCGACTAAGGGTGAAAAACTGTTTTTT. The variable domain in full, with the rest retrieved from reference TRBV2 and TRBJ1-4, is EPEVTQTPSHQVTQMGQEVILRCVPISNHLYFYWYRQILGQKVEFLVSFYNNEISEKSEIFDDQFSVERPDGSNFTLKIRSTKLEDSAMYFCASRPTKGEKLFFGSGTQLSVL.

The rearrangement links TRBV11-3 to TRBJ2-1; perhaps TRBD1 as D (7 bases). Germline CDR1 reads SGHNT; CDR2 reads YENEEA. CDR3 size: 17 residues. V was clipped by 5 bases and J by 9 bases, with 26 bases between them. CDR3 amino acids: CASSPDSGGGEISEQFF. Here the CDR3 DNA reads TGTGCCAGCAGCCCCGACAGTGGAGGGGGCGAGATAAGTGAGCAGTTCTTC.

V is TRBV7-3 and J is TRBJ1-1; D is unclear. The CDR3 has 13 residues. Trimming took 1 base from V and 0 from J, leaving 3 bases between them. Germline CDR1 SGHTA, CDR2 FQGTGA. CDR3 region: CASSLKVNTEAFF. The CDR3 DNA reads TGTGCCAGCAGCTTAAAGGTGAACACTGAAGCTTTCTTT.

This clone is judged large. The V and J genes are TRBV29-1 and TRBJ2-3, with 12 bases matching TRBD1. The CDR3 runs 15 residues. Germline-derived CDR1 and CDR2 are SQVTM and ANQGSEA. The ends lost 6 bases at V and 2 bases at J; junction bases unmatched: 6. CDR3 in DNA: TGCAGCGTGAGTGGGGACAGGGGGCCCACAGATACGCAGTATTTT. Its translation: CSVSGDRGPTDTQYF.

A word on this clone: Germline is not matched at one junction end, which may reflect a read error. CDR3 protein: CSALKGRGSTDMQYF. As DNA, the CDR3 is TGCAGCGCCTTGAAGGGGCGCGGTAGCACAGATATGCAGTATTTT. The chain employs TRBV29-1 and TRBJ2-3, with D possibly matching TRBD1 (5 bases). This CDR3 spans 15 amino acids. Germline V gene sequence: CDR1 SQVTM, CDR2 ANQGSEA.

This rearrangement joins TRBV11-2 to TRBJ2-5; 7 bases match TRBD1. The J call is uncertain, as TRBJ2-7 better fits the DNA end. Germline values: CDR1 SGHAT, CDR2 FQNNGV. The CDR3 is made up of 14 amino acids. The CDR3, as DNA: TGTGCCAGCAGGACAGGGAGTCTCTCCTACGAGCAGTACTTC. Encoded protein: CASRTGSLSYEQYF.

The V and J genes are TRBV7-2 and TRBJ1-2; no definite D call. Between the trimmed V and J ends, which lost 5 bases and 7 bases, there was a span of 17 bases. The CDR3 has 14 amino acids. Germline CDR1 reads SGHTA; CDR2 reads FQGNSA. CDR3 coding DNA: TGTGCCAGCAGCCCGCCCCCACCAGGTGGTGGCTACACCTTC. Translated: CASSPPPPGGGYTF.

The CDR3: CAWIPTALNEQYF. Here the CDR3 DNA reads TGTGCCTGGATCCCGACAGCCCTCAACGAGCAGTACTTC. J is TRBJ2-7 and V is TRBV30; D possibly corresponds to TRBD1 (5 bases). V was trimmed by 4 bases and J by 5 bases, leaving 15 bases between them. The CDR3 runs 13 residues. Looked up from germline, CDR1 is GTSNPN and CDR2 is SVGIG (reference sequence).

This chain uses TRBV12-5 with TRBJ2-7; 8 nucleotides align to TRBD1. Unmatched junction bases numbered 5, after V lost 0 bases and J lost 4 bases. The CDR3 is made up of 15 amino acids. CDR1 LGHNT and CDR2 FRNRAP come from the germline V gene. As DNA, the CDR3 is TGTGCTAGTGGTTTGGTTCTGGACAGGGTATACGAGCAGTACTTC. Amino acid sequence: CASGLVLDRVYEQYF.

The gene calls are TRBV15 and TRBJ1-2; tentative D call: TRBD1 (6 bases). CDR1 is LNHNV, CDR2 YYDKDF, per germline (reference sequence). Between the trimmed V and J ends, which lost 3 bases and 6 bases, there was a span of 23 bases. The CDR3 totals 17 residues. The DNA for the CDR3 is TGTGCCACCAGCAGCCTTGGGAACAGGGTCGATCTAGATGGCTACACCTTC. Its protein is CATSSLGNRVDLDGYTF.

The V gene is TRBV27, the J gene TRBJ2-2; D is ambiguous. The V end lost 2 bases, the J end lost 0 bases, and 7 bases lay between the germline ends. CDR3 length: 15 amino acids. Germline V gene lookup returns CDR1 MNHEY and CDR2 SMNVEV (reference sequence). CDR3 coding DNA: TGTGCCAGCAGTTTAGAAGACACGAACACCGGGGAGCTGTTTTTT. This translates into CASSLEDTNTGELFF.

The rearrangement links TRBV4-2 to TRBJ1-3; the match to TRBD1 covers 8 bases. Per the germline V gene, CDR1 is LGHNA and CDR2 is YNFKEQ. Unmatched junction bases numbered 12, after V lost 1 base and J lost 4 bases. This CDR3 comprises 18 residues. Here the CDR3 DNA reads TGTGCCAGCAGCCAAGGGGTTGGGGGCAGGGGGCGAGGAAACACCATATATTTT. Protein sequence: CASSQGVGGRGRGNTIYF.

J is TRBJ1-5 and V is TRBV4-1; 7 nucleotides line up with TRBD1. V dropped 1 base and J dropped 2; count of bases not matched to a gene: 5. The CDR3 is 16 residues long. Germline values: CDR1 MGHRA, CDR2 YSYEKL. CDR3 DNA: TGCGCCAGCAGCCAAGCCCTTGACAGGGGCAATCAGCCCCAGCATTTT. Amino acids: CASSQALDRGNQPQHF.

The CDR3 DNA follows: TGTGCCAGCAGTGAGACTAGCGGGAGTCATGAGCAGTTCTTC. Translation gives CASSETSGSHEQFF. This chain links TRBV6-4 with TRBJ2-1, with TRBD2 matching 12 bases. J lost 8 bases, V lost 3 bases, and 2 bases had no gene match. This CDR3 spans 14 amino acids. Germline V gene sequence: CDR1 MRHNA, CDR2 SNTAGT.

The chain employs TRBV6-1 and TRBJ2-7; D gene unclear. V lost 3 bases and J lost 2, with 5 bases in between. Per the germline V gene, CDR1 is MNHNS and CDR2 is SASEGT. The CDR3 runs 12 residues. DNA for the CDR3: TGTGCCAGCAGTGAGTTTCCCTACGAGCAGTACTTC. It is translated as CASSEFPYEQYF.

This rearrangement joins TRBV2 to TRBJ2-3; D unclear. V was cut by 6 bases and J by 6 bases, with 19 bases left in between. From germline, CDR1 is SNHLY and CDR2 FYNNEI. The CDR3 length is 15 residues. DNA of the CDR3: TGTGCCAGCAGGCGCACCGACCATAAGACCGATACGCAGTATTTT. It yields the protein CASRRTDHKTDTQYF.

This clone was recorded once. This rearrangement joins TRBV29-1 to TRBJ2-3, with TRBD2 matching 11 bases. Looked up from germline, CDR1 is SQVTM and CDR2 is ANQGSEA. The CDR3 has 15 amino acids. J lost 4 bases, V lost 6 bases, and 9 bases had no gene match. For the CDR3, the DNA is TGCAGCGTCGCGATCCTAGCGGGAGGCGCAGATACGCAGTATTTT. Protein: CSVAILAGGADTQYF.

The chain is built from TRBV6-6 and TRBJ2-7, with D uncertain. Germline values: CDR1 MNHNY, CDR2 SVGAGI (reference sequence). The V gene lost 8 bases and the J gene lost 2 bases, with 4 bases spanning the gap. The length of the CDR3 is 10 residues. In DNA, the CDR3 is TGTGCCAGCGGCACCTACGAGCAGTACTTC. Translating it yields CASGTYEQYF.

This clone was picked up one time. The rearrangement uses TRBV7-9 and TRBJ2-7, with 7 bases lining up with TRBD2. Germline V gene lookup returns CDR1 SEHNR and CDR2 FQNEAQ (reference sequence). The CDR3 has 15 amino acids. Losses at the gene ends were 7 bases for V and 3 bases for J; bases not matched to a gene: 12. The CDR3 DNA is TGTGCCAGCATGGAAGGTGGACTAGTCAACTACGAGCAGTACTTC. Its protein is CASMEGGLVNYEQYF. The complete variable domain, with remaining parts taken from reference TRBV7-9 and TRBJ2-7, reads DTGVSQNPRHKITKRGQNVTFRCDPISEHNRLYWYRQTLGQGPEFLTYFQNEAQLEKSRLLSDRFSAERPKGSFSTLEIQRTEQGDSAMYLCASMEGGLVNYEQYFGPGTRLTVT.

The chain has TRBV7-3 and TRBJ2-1; TRBD2 matches at 11 bases. This CDR3 comprises 15 residues. The V gene end was trimmed by 0 bases and the J gene end by 10 bases; junction bases not matched to a gene: 5. Per the germline V gene, CDR1 is SGHTA and CDR2 is FQGTGA. The CDR3 region is CASSLTLAGGSEQFF. In DNA form, the CDR3 reads TGTGCCAGCAGCTTAACGCTAGCGGGAGGTAGCGAGCAGTTCTTC.

This clone was recorded a few times. The chain recombines TRBV7-9 with TRBJ1-2, with a possible D match to TRBD1 (6 bases). Germline assignment: CDR1 SEHNR and CDR2 FQNEAQ (reference sequence). Trimming pared 4 bases from V and 8 bases from J, leaving 17 bases between. This CDR3 has 14 amino acids. CDR3 sequence (DNA): TGTGCCAGCAGCTCCCAGGGGACTAAGTCCGGCTACACCTTC. Translation gives CASSSQGTKSGYTF.

As to this clone: Additional DNA sequences in this sample encode the identical CDR3. This sequence joins TRBV5-1 and TRBJ2-1, with D possibly TRBD1 on 7 matching bases. Trimming removed 1 base from V and 1 base from J, with 9 bases in between. This CDR3 region has 15 residues. Germline V gives CDR1 SGHRS, CDR2 YFSETQ. In DNA form, the CDR3 reads TGCGCCAGCAGCTTGCAGGGGGGTTCCTACAATGAGCAGTTCTTC. Its protein product is CASSLQGGSYNEQFF.

This sequence joins TRBV10-2 and TRBJ2-1; unclear D gene. V gave up 3 bases and J gave up 8 bases, with 5 bases separating them. This CDR3 is built from 11 residues. Per germline, CDR1 WSHSY and CDR2 SAAADI. CDR3 in DNA: TGCGCCAGCAGTGAAGGATATGAGCAGTTCTTC. Amino acid sequence: CASSEGYEQFF.

This chain uses TRBV25-1 with TRBJ1-4; D remains unclear. The CDR3 is made up of 14 amino acids. The germline V gene has CDR1 MGHDK and CDR2 SYGVNS. Trimming cost V 8 bases and J 2 bases, with 12 bases left between them. CDR3 bases: TGTGCCAGCTCAGTCACAGATACTAATGAAAAACTGTTTTTT. It specifies CASSVTDTNEKLFF.

This chain links TRBV19 with TRBJ2-3, with 15 bases identical to TRBD2. The CDR3 is 19 amino acids. V gave up 5 bases and J gave up 6 bases; unmatched junction bases: 15. CDR1 and CDR2 (germline): LNHDA, SQIVND (reference sequence). DNA for the CDR3: TGTGCCAGTAGTGAGCGCCTATGGACTAGCGGGAGGGCCGTGGATACGCAGTATTTT. Protein sequence: CASSERLWTSGRAVDTQYF.

The chain couples TRBV2 to TRBJ2-7; D might be TRBD1 (5 bases). The CDR3 spans 13 residues. The germline V and J ends were trimmed by 10 bases and 6 bases, with 19 bases remaining between them. Germline-derived CDR1 and CDR2 are SNHLY and FYNNEI. The CDR3 protein is CATQGQDASEQYF. The CDR3 region has the DNA TGTGCCACCCAGGGTCAGGATGCGAGCGAGCAGTACTTC.